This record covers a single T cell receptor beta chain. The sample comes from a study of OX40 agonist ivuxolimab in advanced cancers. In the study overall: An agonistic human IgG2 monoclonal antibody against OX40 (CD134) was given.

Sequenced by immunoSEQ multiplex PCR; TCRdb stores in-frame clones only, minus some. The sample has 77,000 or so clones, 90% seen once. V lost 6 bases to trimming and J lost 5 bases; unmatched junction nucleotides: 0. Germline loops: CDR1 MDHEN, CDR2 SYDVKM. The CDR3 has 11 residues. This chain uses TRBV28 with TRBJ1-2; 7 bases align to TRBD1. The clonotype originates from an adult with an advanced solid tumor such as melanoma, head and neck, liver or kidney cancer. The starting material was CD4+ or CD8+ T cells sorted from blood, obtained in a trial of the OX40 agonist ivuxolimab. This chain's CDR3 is CASRDRYGYTF. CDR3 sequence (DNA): TGTGCCAGCAGGGACAGGTATGGCTACACCTTC.